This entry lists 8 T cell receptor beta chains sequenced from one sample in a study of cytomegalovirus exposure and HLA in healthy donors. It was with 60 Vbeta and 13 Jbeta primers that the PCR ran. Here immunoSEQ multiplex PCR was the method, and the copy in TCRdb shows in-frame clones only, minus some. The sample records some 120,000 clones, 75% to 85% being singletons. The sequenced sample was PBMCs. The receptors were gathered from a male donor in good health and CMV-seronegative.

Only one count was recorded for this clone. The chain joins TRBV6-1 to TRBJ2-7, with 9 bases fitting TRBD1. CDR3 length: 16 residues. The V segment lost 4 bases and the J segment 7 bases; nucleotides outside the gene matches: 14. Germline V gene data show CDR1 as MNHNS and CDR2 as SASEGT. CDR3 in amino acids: CASSAKLGTGSGEQYF. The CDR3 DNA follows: TGTGCCAGCAGTGCCAAATTGGGGACAGGGTCGGGAGAGCAGTACTTC.

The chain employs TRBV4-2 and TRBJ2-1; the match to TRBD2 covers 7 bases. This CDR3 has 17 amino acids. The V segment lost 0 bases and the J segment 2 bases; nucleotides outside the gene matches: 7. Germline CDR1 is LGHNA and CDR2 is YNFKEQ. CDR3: CASSQDIGGGAYNEQFF. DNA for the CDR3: TGTGCCAGCAGCCAAGATATTGGGGGAGGGGCCTACAATGAGCAGTTCTTC.

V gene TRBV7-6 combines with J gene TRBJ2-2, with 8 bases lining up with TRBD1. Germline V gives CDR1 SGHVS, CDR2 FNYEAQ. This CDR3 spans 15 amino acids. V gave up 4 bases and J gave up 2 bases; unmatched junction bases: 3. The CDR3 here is CASSSTGGNTGELFF. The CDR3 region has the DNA TGTGCCAGCAGCTCAACAGGGGGTAACACCGGGGAGCTGTTTTTT.

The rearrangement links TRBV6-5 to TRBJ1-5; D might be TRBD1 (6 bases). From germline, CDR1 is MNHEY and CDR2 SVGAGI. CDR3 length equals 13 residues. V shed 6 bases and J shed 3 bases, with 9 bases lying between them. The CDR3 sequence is CASSGQFNQPQHF. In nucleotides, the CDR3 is TGTGCCAGCAGCGGACAGTTCAATCAGCCCCAGCATTTT.

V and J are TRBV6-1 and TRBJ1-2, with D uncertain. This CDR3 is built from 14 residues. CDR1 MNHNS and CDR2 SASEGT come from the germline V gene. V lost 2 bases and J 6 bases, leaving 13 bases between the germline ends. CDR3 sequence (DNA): TGTGCCAGCAGTGAAAAGGAGGAGGGAAATGGCTACACCTTC. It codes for CASSEKEEGNGYTF.

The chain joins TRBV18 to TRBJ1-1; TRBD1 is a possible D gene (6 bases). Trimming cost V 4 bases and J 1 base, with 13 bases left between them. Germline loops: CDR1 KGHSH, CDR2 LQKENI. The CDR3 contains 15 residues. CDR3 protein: CASSLQGSANTEAFF. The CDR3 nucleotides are TGTGCCAGCTCACTACAGGGTAGCGCGAACACTGAAGCTTTCTTT.

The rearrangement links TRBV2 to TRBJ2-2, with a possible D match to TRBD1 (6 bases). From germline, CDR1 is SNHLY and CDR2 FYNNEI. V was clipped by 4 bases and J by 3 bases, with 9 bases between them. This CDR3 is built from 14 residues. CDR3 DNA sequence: TGTGCCAGCAGTGTGGACAGTTACACCGGGGAGCTGTTTTTT. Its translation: CASSVDSYTGELFF.

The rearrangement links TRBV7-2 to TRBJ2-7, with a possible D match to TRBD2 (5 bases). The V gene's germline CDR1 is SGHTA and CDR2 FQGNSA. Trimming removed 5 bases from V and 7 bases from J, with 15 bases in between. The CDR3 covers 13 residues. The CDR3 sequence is CASSPGSSGEQYF. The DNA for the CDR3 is TGTGCCAGCAGCCCCGGTTCAAGCGGAGAGCAGTACTTC. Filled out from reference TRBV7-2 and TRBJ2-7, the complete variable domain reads GAGVSQSPSNKVTEKGKDVELRCDPISGHTALYWYRQSLGQGLEFLIYFQGNSAPDKSGLPSDRFSAERTGGSVSTLTIQRTQQEDSAVYLCASSPGSSGEQYFGPGTRLTVT.